A single sample gave rise to the 30 T cell receptor beta chains below, sequenced in a study of regulatory dendritic cells for organ transplantation (dated by TCRdb to 2015 to 2018). These receptors lack a known antigen. Sorted T cell subsets were CFSE-labeled and co-cultured for around five days with allogeneic regulatory or mature dendritic cells at a 1:10 DC:T ratio. Receptors were amplified or captured by the immunoSEQ multiplex PCR assay. Drawn from immuneACCESS, this table holds only the in-frame rearrangements with V and J called that TCRdb kept. Clones are partly lost; checked studies trace under half to an unresolved V gene and leave the rest unexplained. Within this sample are approximately 11,000 clones, with 60% to 75% of them counted one time only. The ten largest clonotypes hold roughly 2.6% of the sample. The sample was memory CD4+ T cells from blood cultured with regulatory dendritic cells. The sample's cell subset or site label, in plain terms: CD45RO+ memory T cells. The receptor source for this set is a human donor in good health.

This clone was counted a single time. The chain couples TRBV7-2 to TRBJ2-1; 9 bases fit TRBD2. The CDR3 is made up of 15 amino acids. The trim removed 3 bases at V and 4 bases at J, leaving 4 bases unmatched. Germline loops: CDR1 SGHTA, CDR2 FQGNSA. The CDR3, as DNA: TGTGCCAGCAGCTTCGCGGGGGGGGTTTACAATGAGCAGTTCTTC. Amino acids: CASSFAGGVYNEQFF.

The gene calls are TRBV10-3 and TRBJ2-2; a weak D match, TRBD1 (6 bases). CDR1 and CDR2 from the germline V gene are ENHRY and SYGVKD. The CDR3 is 12 residues long. V lost 6 bases, J lost 8 bases, and 10 bases lay in between. This CDR3 is CAIRGQTGELFF. CDR3 nucleotides: TGTGCCATCAGAGGACAGACTGGGGAGCTGTTTTTT.

The chain carries TRBV5-6 and TRBJ1-1; D is perhaps TRBD1 (5 bases). This CDR3 region has 12 residues. V lost 0 bases and J 11 bases, leaving 11 bases between the germline ends. The germline V gene encodes CDR1 SGHDT and CDR2 YYEEEE. For the CDR3, the DNA is TGTGCCAGCAGCTTGGTGTCGGGGGGGGCTTTCTTT. Amino acid sequence: CASSLVSGGAFF.

This clone was seen a single time. The chain uses TRBV6-1 and TRBJ1-2; D is undetermined. The CDR3 sequence is 14 residues long. Looked up from germline, CDR1 is MNHNS and CDR2 is SASEGT. V lost 3 bases and J lost 2, with 10 bases in between. CDR3 region: CASSDTGVNYGYTF. The CDR3 DNA reads as TGTGCCAGCAGTGACACGGGTGTCAACTATGGCTACACCTTC.

This clone showed up just once. The chain is built from TRBV10-3 and TRBJ1-2, with D tentatively TRBD1 (5 bases). The CDR3 runs to 15 residues. Trimming left V 4 bases short and J 8 bases short, with 20 bases between. Germline assignment: CDR1 ENHRY and CDR2 SYGVKD. In nucleotides, the CDR3 is TGTGCCATCAGTGGAAGTCAGGGAGGAACTGGGGGCTACACCTTC. Translated: CAISGSQGGTGGYTF.

The chain couples TRBV7-9 to TRBJ1-1, with TRBD1 matching 7 bases. Per the germline V gene, CDR1 is SEHNR and CDR2 is FQNEAQ (reference sequence). The CDR3 has 14 amino acids. J gave up 6 bases and V 7 bases, and 11 bases lay outside the gene matches. The CDR3 loop is CASKEGASSAEAFF. CDR3 sequence (DNA): TGTGCCAGCAAGGAGGGGGCATCAAGTGCTGAAGCTTTCTTT.

The rearrangement uses TRBV7-3 and TRBJ2-2; D is possibly TRBD2 (6 bases). V lost 2 bases and J lost 6, with 13 bases in between. Germline CDR1 and CDR2: SGHTA and FQGTGA. This CDR3 has 15 residues. The CDR3 nucleotides are TGTGCCAGCAGCTTACTGGCTAGCGTGGCCGGGGAGCTGTTTTTT. It translates to CASSLLASVAGELFF.

This clone showed up just once. The rearrangement links TRBV7-8 to TRBJ1-4; perhaps TRBD1 as D (5 bases). The germline CDR1 and CDR2 sequences are SGHVS and FQNEAQ. This CDR3 is built from 16 residues. V shed 3 bases and J shed 7 bases, with 18 bases lying between them. The CDR3 coding sequence is TGTGCCAGCAGCTTTTTGAATCGAAACCAGGGTGAAAAACTGTTTTTT. Protein product: CASSFLNRNQGEKLFF.

The chain combines TRBV5-1 with TRBJ1-3; 10 bases agree with TRBD1. Losses at the gene ends were 4 bases for V and 4 bases for J; bases not matched to a gene: 8. CDR3 length equals 16 residues. Germline values: CDR1 SGHRS, CDR2 YFSETQ. The CDR3 loop is CASSPMGQGSGNTIYF. CDR3 DNA: TGCGCCAGCAGCCCGATGGGACAGGGGTCCGGAAACACCATATATTTT.

The chain uses TRBV6-5 and TRBJ2-3; D perhaps matches TRBD2 (6 bases). CDR1 is MNHEY and CDR2 is SVGAGI in the germline V gene. CDR3 length equals 15 residues. Trimming cost V 2 bases and J 2 bases, with 11 bases left between them. CDR3: CASSYTGLHTDTQYF. The CDR3 DNA is TGTGCCAGCAGTTACACGGGACTCCACACAGATACGCAGTATTTT.

V usage is TRBV6-5 and J usage is TRBJ2-7; the D gene is possibly TRBD1 (6 bases). V lost 5 bases and J 6 bases, leaving 11 bases between the germline ends. This CDR3 comprises 12 residues. Germline V lookup: CDR1 MNHEY, CDR2 SVGAGI. The CDR3 DNA is TGTGCCAGCAGTCAGGGACAACGCGAGCAGTACTTC. It encodes CASSQGQREQYF.

This sequence joins TRBV29-1 and TRBJ1-2; 8 bases are shared with TRBD1. This CDR3 has 12 amino acids. V lost 3 bases, J lost 8 bases, and 5 bases stayed unmatched. Per the germline V gene, CDR1 is SQVTM and CDR2 is ANQGSEA. The CDR3 DNA reads as TGCAGCGTTGAGAGGACAGGGCTCGGCTACACCTTC. Amino acid sequence: CSVERTGLGYTF.

The chain uses TRBV5-6 and TRBJ1-4, with D unclear. This CDR3 comprises 13 residues. Germline V gene sequence: CDR1 SGHDT, CDR2 YYEEEE. V lost 2 bases, J lost 8 bases, and 10 bases lay in between. In nucleotides, the CDR3 is TGTGCCAGCAGCTTTGAATCTAGGGAAAAACTGTTTTTT. Translated: CASSFESREKLFF.

This chain uses TRBV5-4 with TRBJ2-2; possibly TRBD2 for D (5 bases). CDR3 length equals 15 residues. Germline V gene data show CDR1 as SGHNT and CDR2 as YYREEE (reference sequence). V lost 4 bases and J 0 bases, leaving 10 bases between the germline ends. CDR3 bases: TGTGCCAGCAGCCCCTCCGGGACGAACACCGGGGAGCTGTTTTTT. Its translation is CASSPSGTNTGELFF.

The gene calls are TRBV7-2 and TRBJ1-2; tentatively, D is TRBD1 (6 bases). The germline V gene encodes CDR1 SGHTA and CDR2 FQGNSA. This CDR3 comprises 14 residues. The V end lost 5 bases, the J end lost 5 bases, and 15 bases lay between the germline ends. The CDR3 DNA sequence: TGTGCCAGCAGCGACCGAGGGGGGGGGTATGGCTACACCTTC. It specifies CASSDRGGGYGYTF.

This rearrangement joins TRBV19 to TRBJ2-2, with a possible D match to TRBD1 (6 bases). The CDR3 sequence is 16 residues long. Trimming removed 9 bases at V and 1 base at J, with 18 bases between. The germline V gene has CDR1 LNHDA and CDR2 SQIVND (reference sequence). The CDR3 spells CASASVQGMNTGELFF. In nucleotides, the CDR3 is TGTGCCAGCGCCAGCGTCCAGGGGATGAACACCGGGGAGCTGTTTTTT.

The V gene is TRBV7-8, the J gene TRBJ2-5, with D maybe TRBD1 (6 bases). Trimming shortened V by 5 bases and J by 2 bases, and 9 bases separated the two germline ends. The CDR3 sequence is 13 residues long. Per the germline V gene, CDR1 is SGHVS and CDR2 is FQNEAQ. CDR3: CASSATGQETQYF. CDR3 in DNA: TGTGCCAGCAGCGCAACAGGGCAAGAGACCCAGTACTTC.

V and J are TRBV27 and TRBJ1-2, with TRBD1 matching 8 bases. Germline loops: CDR1 MNHEY, CDR2 SMNVEV (reference sequence). The CDR3 totals 15 residues. V was clipped by 3 bases and J by 4 bases; unmatched bases: 7. Written as DNA, the CDR3 is TGTGCCAGCAGTTTCGCAGGGGGCAAGTTCTATGGCTACACCTTC. This codes for CASSFAGGKFYGYTF.

This clone was counted between two and nine times. At one of its ends the junction is not consistent with the germline gene, which may arise from a read error. The chain has TRBV5-4 and TRBJ2-2, with TRBD2 matching 10 bases. Germline V gene sequence: CDR1 SGHNT, CDR2 YYREEE (reference sequence). CDR3 length: 16 amino acids. CDR3 in DNA: TGCGCCAGCAGCCAAGCGGGGGGGCGCCGCACCGGGGAGCTGTTTTTT. As protein: CASSQAGGRRTGELFF. The full variable domain, rest sourced from reference TRBV5-4 and TRBJ2-2, is ETGVTQSPTHLIKTRGQQVTLRCSSQSGHNTVSWYQQALGQGPQFIFQYYREEENGRGNFPPRFSGLQFPNYSSELNVNALELDDSALYLCASSQAGGRRTGELFFGEGSRLTVL.

The J gene is TRBJ1-5, the V gene TRBV6-1; D uncertain. The V end lost 4 bases, the J end lost 8 bases, and 15 bases lay between the germline ends. Germline V gene sequence: CDR1 MNHNS, CDR2 SASEGT. The CDR3 is 14 amino acids. CDR3 protein: CASSGGGGLEPQHF. In DNA form, the CDR3 reads TGTGCCAGCAGTGGGGGAGGAGGTTTAGAGCCCCAGCATTTT.

The gene calls are TRBV5-4 and TRBJ2-7; a weak D match, TRBD2 (7 bases). The CDR3 is 16 residues long. Trimming left V 3 bases short and J 5 bases short, with 21 bases between. CDR1 is SGHNT, CDR2 YYREEE, per germline (reference sequence). The CDR3 coding sequence is TGTGCCAGCAGCTCCACCGGGGGGCAGGGTAGGAACGAGCAGTACTTC. This sequence encodes CASSSTGGQGRNEQYF.

The chain links TRBV5-4 to TRBJ2-7; perhaps TRBD2 as D (7 bases). Between the trimmed V and J ends, which lost 5 bases and 2 bases, there was a span of 17 bases. This CDR3 is built from 15 residues. In germline, CDR1 is SGHNT, CDR2 YYREEE (reference sequence). The CDR3 coding sequence is TGTGCCAGCAGTCCTGGGGGGGGCCTGACCTACGAGCAGTACTTC. Residues: CASSPGGGLTYEQYF.

In its sample, this clone ranks as medium-sized. The V call is TRBV9, the J call TRBJ2-3, with TRBD2 identical over 10 bases. This CDR3 is built from 15 residues. Per germline, CDR1 SGDLS and CDR2 YYNGEE. The V and J ends lost 4 bases and 4 bases, in that order; junction bases with no gene match: 6. The CDR3 region has the DNA TGTGCCAGCAGCCCCCTAGCGGGGGTGGCAGATACGCAGTATTTT. This codes for CASSPLAGVADTQYF. The entire variable domain, with the rest obtained from reference TRBV9 and TRBJ2-3, is as follows: DSGVTQTPKHLITATGQRVTLRCSPRSGDLSVYWYQQSLDQGLQFLIQYYNGEERAKGNILERFSAQQFPDLHSELNLSSLELGDSALYFCASSPLAGVADTQYFGPGTRLTVL.

The rearrangement links TRBV5-4 to TRBJ1-3; TRBD1 might be the D (6 bases). CDR1 is SGHNT and CDR2 is YYREEE in the germline V gene (reference sequence). The CDR3 runs 12 residues. The V and J ends lost 9 bases and 4 bases respectively, with 11 bases between them. CDR3 bases: TGTGCCACGGCAGGGGACGGAAACACCATATATTTT. Protein sequence: CATAGDGNTIYF.

The J gene is TRBJ1-2, the V gene TRBV18; 7 nucleotides match TRBD1. The CDR3 is 14 amino acids. J was trimmed by 7 bases and V by 2 bases; bases with no gene match: 7. Germline CDR1 and CDR2: KGHSH and LQKENI. This CDR3 is CASSPERGLFGYTF. Here the CDR3 DNA reads TGTGCCAGCTCACCAGAAAGGGGGCTCTTTGGCTACACCTTC.

This clone has a single count. V usage is TRBV9 and J usage is TRBJ2-7; perhaps TRBD1 as D (6 bases). The CDR3 spans 14 residues. V was cut by 0 bases and J by 2 bases, with 9 bases left in between. CDR1 and CDR2 (germline): SGDLS, YYNGEE. The CDR3, as DNA: TGTGCCAGCAGCGTAGGGGCAGGGGCCTACGAGCAGTACTTC. Its protein product is CASSVGAGAYEQYF.

V and J are TRBV5-6 and TRBJ2-5; TRBD2 agrees at 10 bases. The trim removed 4 bases at V and 1 base at J, leaving 10 bases unmatched. CDR1 SGHDT and CDR2 YYEEEE come from the germline V gene. The CDR3 has 17 amino acids. DNA for the CDR3: TGTGCCAGCAGCCCCTTAGCGGGGGGCCCTTTCCAAGAGACCCAGTACTTC. Translated, it gives CASSPLAGGPFQETQYF.

The V call is TRBV5-4, the J call TRBJ2-1; 10 bases are a match to TRBD2. Per the germline V gene, CDR1 is SGHNT and CDR2 is YYREEE (reference sequence). V lost 4 bases, J lost 4 bases, and 14 bases stayed unmatched. This CDR3 region has 18 residues. This CDR3 reads CASSQGPNLAGEYNEQFF. DNA for the CDR3: TGTGCCAGCAGCCAAGGACCTAACCTAGCGGGGGAGTACAATGAGCAGTTCTTC.

The V call is TRBV19, the J call TRBJ1-1, with 10 bases matching TRBD1. The J segment lost 6 bases and the V segment lost 5 bases, leaving 6 bases of the junction unmatched. The CDR3 has 14 residues. Germline loops: CDR1 LNHDA, CDR2 SQIVND (reference sequence). The CDR3 loop is CASSVGQGTSEAFF. CDR3 bases: TGTGCCAGTAGTGTGGGACAGGGGACCTCTGAAGCTTTCTTT.

V usage is TRBV19 and J usage is TRBJ2-1; 10 positions agree with TRBD2. The CDR3 runs 15 residues. V dropped 3 bases and J dropped 4; count of bases not matched to a gene: 3. Germline V lookup: CDR1 LNHDA, CDR2 SQIVND (reference sequence). CDR3 in amino acids: CASSMGLASYNEQFF. The CDR3 DNA follows: TGTGCCAGTAGTATGGGACTAGCGAGTTACAATGAGCAGTTCTTC. The entire variable domain, with the rest obtained from reference TRBV19 and TRBJ2-1, is as follows: DGGITQSPKYLFRKEGQNVTLSCEQNLNHDAMYWYRQDPGQGLRLIYYSQIVNDFQKGDIAEGYSVSREKKESFPLTVTSAQKNPTAFYLCASSMGLASYNEQFFGPGTRLTVL.